This T cell receptor beta chain is from a study of blood T cell repertoires in COVID-19. Study as a whole: From the United States, Italy and Spain came samples of acute and convalescent COVID-19. The cDNA or gDNA used as material had been derived from T cells, B-cell-depleted T cells, or PBMCs.

Methods used by the authors: From reference gene primer amplification, estimates of nucleated cell counts were derived. The method was immunoSEQ multiplex PCR; TCRdb's version includes in-frame clones alone and lacks a portion of them. V and J calls plus clone size are reproduced from that table; the DNA served to infer D and trimming. The sample has tens of thousands of clones, 87% seen once. This CDR3 has 13 amino acids. Trimming left V 2 bases short and J 7 bases short, with 11 bases between. Per the germline V gene, CDR1 is SNHLY and CDR2 is FYNNEI. The chain combines TRBV2 with TRBJ1-2, with D possibly being TRBD1 (5 bases). This receptor was taken from a man older than 75 with active COVID-19. Sequencing was done on a sample of peripheral blood. CDR3 in DNA: TGTGCCAGCAGTGAACGTGGGCAGGGTGGCTACACCTTC. This translates into CASSERGQGGYTF. The full variable domain, its missing parts supplied by reference TRBV2 and TRBJ1-2, is EPEVTQTPSHQVTQMGQEVILRCVPISNHLYFYWYRQILGQKVEFLVSFYNNEISEKSEIFDDQFSVERPDGSNFTLKIRSTKLEDSAMYFCASSERGQGGYTFGSGTRLTVV.